This TCR beta chain came from a study of T cell repertoires in ileal Crohn's disease. Study-level findings and limits: Clonality above 26.8% at surgery always came with endoscopic recurrence.

Germline CDR1 is MNHNS and CDR2 is SASEGT. The CDR3 is 14 amino acids. V was cut by 4 bases and J by 1 base, with 10 bases left in between. Concerning this clone: The antigen remains unidentified.

Sequencing was performed with immunoSEQ multiplex PCR; in TCRdb, only in-frame clones are kept and a portion is missing. Of more than 6,500 clones in the sample, approximately 75% are singletons; the top ten hold 8.5% to 10%. The chain uses TRBV6-1 and TRBJ2-5; the D gene is possibly TRBD2 (7 bases). The specimen was ileal tissue. This receptor was obtained from an adult with Crohn's disease. This CDR3 is CASSGGGPQETQYF. For the CDR3, the DNA is TGTGCCAGCAGTGGGGGGGGCCCCCAAGAGACCCAGTACTTC.